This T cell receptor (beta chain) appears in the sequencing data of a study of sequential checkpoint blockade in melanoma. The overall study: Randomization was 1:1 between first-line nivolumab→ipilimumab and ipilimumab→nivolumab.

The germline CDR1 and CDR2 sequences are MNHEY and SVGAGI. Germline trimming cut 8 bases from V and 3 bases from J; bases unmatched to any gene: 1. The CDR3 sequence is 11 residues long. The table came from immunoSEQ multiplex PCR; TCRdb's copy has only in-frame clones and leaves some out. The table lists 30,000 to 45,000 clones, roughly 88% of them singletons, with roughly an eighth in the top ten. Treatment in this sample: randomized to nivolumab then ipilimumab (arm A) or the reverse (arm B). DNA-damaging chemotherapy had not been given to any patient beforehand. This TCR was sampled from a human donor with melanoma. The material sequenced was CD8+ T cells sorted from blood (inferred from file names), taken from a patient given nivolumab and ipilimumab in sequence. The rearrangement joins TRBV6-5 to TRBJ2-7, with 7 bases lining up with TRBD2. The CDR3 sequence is CASGGGYEQYF. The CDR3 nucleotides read TGTGCCAGCGGCGGGGGCTACGAGCAGTACTTC.